A selection of T cell receptor beta chains follows, all from one sample in a study of T cell changes during pregnancy in multiple sclerosis. Generated by immunoSEQ multiplex PCR, the TCRdb table keeps only in-frame clones and is missing some. The data contain about 61,000 clones, about 93% of them singletons. Sequenced material: CD8+ T cells from peripheral blood mononuclear cells, taken in the third trimester of pregnancy. These receptors all come from a female donor with multiple sclerosis, enrolled in a pregnancy study. CDR3s include the opening cysteine and the closing phenylalanine or tryptophan. D genes are given only for firm matches. Not every row has a clone size; where given, it reads once, few, many or a size class.

TRBV6-5	TRBD1	few	TRBJ1-1	CASSYWTGVDTEAFF
TRBV2	TRBD1	.	TRBJ2-7	CASSETGTASYEQYF
TRBV4-1	TRBD2	.	TRBJ2-7	CASSQQAGRDYEQYF
TRBV5-1	TRBD1	.	TRBJ2-1	CASSLWPDREILGEQFF
TRBV7-6	TRBD2	.	TRBJ2-7	CASSPTVAGGSYEQYF
TRBV19	.	.	TRBJ2-2	CASSIVGLPNTGELFF
TRBV11-2	.	.	TRBJ1-1	CASSSARAGKRSSAFF
TRBV5-5	.	.	TRBJ2-7	CASSLGDTIREQYF
TRBV5-6	.	.	TRBJ2-7	CASSLGSSYEQYF
TRBV2	.	.	TRBJ1-5	CASSDRQGNQPQHF
TRBV25-1	.	.	TRBJ2-2	CASSDPVPGMTGELFF
TRBV19	TRBD1	few	TRBJ1-4	CASSAGTGEKLFF
TRBV13	TRBD1	.	TRBJ2-7	CASRRQGAGEQYF
TRBV18	TRBD1	once	TRBJ1-2	CASSPARGPGYGYTF
TRBV27	TRBD1	.	TRBJ1-3	CASRPQGARAHTIYF
TRBV5-4	.	few	TRBJ1-1	CASSLGPGAGDTEAFF